Shown below are 26 T cell receptor beta chains from a single sample sequenced in a study of blood T cell repertoires in COVID-19. Data came from immunoSEQ multiplex PCR; TCRdb stores just in-frame clones and leaves some out. The table has about 180,000 clones, about 84% seen once. Sequenced material: PBMCs or T cells enriched from blood (not recorded which). All receptors derive from a woman in her 30s who had recovered from COVID-19.

The J gene is TRBJ2-3, the V gene TRBV28; TRBD2 might be the D (6 bases). V lost 4 bases, J lost 6 bases, and 14 bases lay in between. Germline CDR1 MDHEN, CDR2 SYDVKM. CDR3 length equals 14 residues. Here the CDR3 reads CASSSRHAGDTQYF. The CDR3 bases are TGTGCCAGCAGTTCCCGCCATGCGGGGGATACGCAGTATTTT.

V usage is TRBV4-1 and J usage is TRBJ2-7; 8 bases map to TRBD2. V shed 0 bases, J shed 1 base, and the junction held 11 bases outside the gene matches. The length of the CDR3 is 18 residues. Germline assignment: CDR1 MGHRA and CDR2 YSYEKL. CDR3 DNA: TGCGCCAGCAGCCAAGATCTCAAGGGAACTAGCGGATCCTACGAGCAGTACTTC. It specifies CASSQDLKGTSGSYEQYF.

This clone came up a few times. V usage is TRBV2 and J usage is TRBJ2-2; 8 nucleotides align to TRBD2. The CDR3 has 14 amino acids. Trimming at V came to 1 base and at J to 6 bases, leaving 1 base not matched to a gene. Per the germline V gene, CDR1 is SNHLY and CDR2 is FYNNEI. The CDR3 region is CASSEEAGAGELFF. The CDR3 DNA reads TGTGCCAGCAGTGAAGAAGCGGGAGCCGGGGAGCTGTTTTTT.

The rearrangement links TRBV9 to TRBJ2-1; D possibly corresponds to TRBD2 (5 bases). The CDR3 has 15 residues. Germline V gene data show CDR1 as SGDLS and CDR2 as YYNGEE. V shed 5 bases and J shed 0 bases, with 12 bases lying between them. The CDR3 loop reads CASSGAVSSYNEQFF. CDR3 coding DNA: TGTGCCAGCAGTGGAGCGGTGAGCTCCTACAATGAGCAGTTCTTC.

The CDR3 bases are TGTGCCAGCAGCTTCCCCTCAAGACTAGCGGGATCTAATGAGCAGTTCTTC. This translates into CASSFPSRLAGSNEQFF. The V call is TRBV7-9, the J call TRBJ2-1; 11 bases map to TRBD2. The CDR3 sequence is 17 residues long. From germline, CDR1 is SEHNR and CDR2 FQNEAQ (reference sequence). The V segment lost 3 bases and the J segment 7 bases; nucleotides outside the gene matches: 11.

The chain couples TRBV15 to TRBJ1-1; perhaps TRBD1 as D (6 bases). Germline CDR1 and CDR2: LNHNV and YYDKDF (reference sequence). The CDR3 runs 20 residues. Trimming pared 0 bases from V and 1 base from J, leaving 24 bases between. The CDR3 coding sequence is TGTGCCACCAGCAGAGATTCCCTCCTTCCGCAGGGGAACTCGAACACTGAAGCTTTCTTT. Translating it yields CATSRDSLLPQGNSNTEAFF.

V is TRBV28 and J is TRBJ2-7; 9 nucleotides line up with TRBD1. The V and J ends lost 4 bases and 3 bases, in that order; junction bases with no gene match: 1. The CDR3 spans 13 residues. CDR1 is MDHEN and CDR2 is SYDVKM in the germline V gene. CDR3 sequence (DNA): TGTGCCAGCAGTTCGGACAGGGGCTACGAGCAGTACTTC. Protein sequence: CASSSDRGYEQYF. The whole variable domain, filled in from reference TRBV28 and TRBJ2-7, reads DVKVTQSSRYLVKRTGEKVFLECVQDMDHENMFWYRQDPGLGLRLIYFSYDVKMKEKGDIPEGYSVSREKKERFSLILESASTNQTSMYLCASSSDRGYEQYFGPGTRLTVT.

The CDR3 protein is CASSLGQTNEKLFF. The CDR3 DNA reads TGTGCCAGCAGCCTGGGACAGACTAATGAAAAACTGTTTTTT. The chain combines TRBV5-4 with TRBJ1-4; 7 nucleotides align to TRBD1. CDR3 length: 14 amino acids. Germline loops: CDR1 SGHNT, CDR2 YYREEE (reference sequence). The V and J ends lost 4 bases and 2 bases, in that order; junction bases with no gene match: 2.

The chain links TRBV4-2 to TRBJ2-7, with 7 bases that match TRBD2. From germline, CDR1 is LGHNA and CDR2 YNFKEQ. J gave up 7 bases and V 1 base, and 4 bases lay outside the gene matches. This CDR3 region has 13 residues. CDR3 region: CASSQGEAGEQYF. For the CDR3, the DNA is TGTGCCAGCAGCCAAGGGGAAGCGGGGGAGCAGTACTTC.

V gene TRBV7-2 combines with J gene TRBJ2-5; 15 bases fit TRBD2. The CDR3 has 17 residues. Trimming took 5 bases from V and 4 from J; bases not matched to a gene: 8. CDR1 is SGHTA and CDR2 is FQGNSA in the germline V gene. This chain's CDR3 is CASSLGTSGRMGETQYF. CDR3 nucleotide sequence: TGTGCCAGCAGCCTCGGGACTAGCGGGAGGATGGGAGAGACCCAGTACTTC.

This chain links TRBV5-1 with TRBJ2-3; 8 bases match TRBD2. Germline V gives CDR1 SGHRS, CDR2 YFSETQ. The ends lost 0 bases at V and 7 bases at J; junction bases unmatched: 7. The CDR3 extends over 15 amino acids. Written as DNA, the CDR3 is TGCGCCAGCAGCTTGGCTCAGCGGGAGCGGAATACGCAGTATTTT. Translated, it gives CASSLAQRERNTQYF. The full variable domain, rest sourced from reference TRBV5-1 and TRBJ2-3, is KAGVTQTPRYLIKTRGQQVTLSCSPISGHRSVSWYQQTPGQGLQFLFEYFSETQRNKGNFPGRFSGRQFSNSRSEMNVSTLELGDSALYLCASSLAQRERNTQYFGPGTRLTVL.

The chain uses TRBV7-6 and TRBJ1-2, with a possible D match to TRBD1 (5 bases). The CDR3 covers 15 residues. With 5 bases removed from V and 4 bases from J, the gap between germline ends came to 17 bases. CDR1 SGHVS and CDR2 FNYEAQ come from the germline V gene. The CDR3 region has the DNA TGTGCCAGCAGCCCAGGGTGGCAGGGAACCTATGGCTACACCTTC. Translated, it gives CASSPGWQGTYGYTF.

V usage is TRBV28 and J usage is TRBJ2-7, with D tentatively TRBD2 (5 bases). With 3 bases removed from V and 2 bases from J, the gap between germline ends came to 8 bases. CDR1 and CDR2 from the germline V gene are MDHEN and SYDVKM. CDR3 length: 13 residues. CDR3 coding DNA: TGTGCCAGCAGTTTGGGGAGAGCCTACGAGCAGTACTTC. Its translation is CASSLGRAYEQYF.

V and J are TRBV11-3 and TRBJ2-1; 9 nucleotides agree with TRBD1. Germline V gives CDR1 SGHNT, CDR2 YENEEA. The CDR3 has 18 amino acids. V was pared by 2 bases and J by 8 bases, with 16 bases of the junction left unmatched. CDR3 in amino acids: CASSLQLTSGQGRHEQFF. The CDR3 nucleotides read TGTGCCAGCAGCTTACAGTTGACGTCCGGACAGGGGAGGCATGAGCAGTTCTTC.

This clone was counted between two and nine times. The chain employs TRBV28 and TRBJ2-2; D remains unclear. The CDR3 totals 14 residues. Per the germline V gene, CDR1 is MDHEN and CDR2 is SYDVKM. V was pared by 6 bases and J by 3 bases, with 11 bases between. The CDR3 loop reads CASREIRYTGELFF. The CDR3 DNA sequence: TGTGCCAGCAGGGAGATTAGATACACCGGGGAGCTGTTTTTT.

This sequence joins TRBV10-3 and TRBJ2-7; 9 positions match TRBD2. V was clipped by 2 bases and J by 2 bases; unmatched bases: 7. The germline V gene has CDR1 ENHRY and CDR2 SYGVKD. The CDR3 extends over 16 amino acids. CDR3: CAISEADSGSTYEQYF. The CDR3 DNA follows: TGTGCCATCAGTGAGGCTGATAGCGGGAGTACCTACGAGCAGTACTTC.

The chain carries TRBV18 and TRBJ2-3, with a weak D call TRBD1 (6 bases). The CDR3 covers 15 residues. V dropped 1 base and J dropped 1 base, with 9 bases sitting between them. Germline V gene lookup returns CDR1 KGHSH and CDR2 LQKENI. The CDR3 nucleotides read TGTGCCAGCTCACCACGGGGGCGCGGCACAGATACGCAGTATTTT. Its translation is CASSPRGRGTDTQYF. Variable domain in full (rest from reference TRBV18 and TRBJ2-3): NAGVMQNPRHLVRRRGQEARLRCSPMKGHSHVYWYRQLPEEGLKFMVYLQKENIIDESGMPKERFSAEFPKEGPSILRIQQVVRGDSAAYFCASSPRGRGTDTQYFGPGTRLTVL.

This clone was counted only a few times. V is TRBV27 and J is TRBJ1-4; maybe TRBD1 (5 bases). CDR3 length equals 14 residues. With 7 bases removed from V and 5 bases from J, the gap between germline ends came to 14 bases. Looked up from germline, CDR1 is MNHEY and CDR2 is SMNVEV (reference sequence). CDR3 DNA sequence: TGTGCCAGCACCTCGGGAGGGACGAATGAAAAACTGTTTTTT. Protein sequence: CASTSGGTNEKLFF. Complete variable domain (other parts from reference TRBV27 and TRBJ1-4): EAQVTQNPRYLITVTGKKLTVTCSQNMNHEYMSWYRQDPGLGLRQIYYSMNVEVTDKGDVPEGYKVSRKEKRNFPLILESPSPNQTSLYFCASTSGGTNEKLFFGSGTQLSVL.

The chain employs TRBV7-6 and TRBJ2-3, with 8 bases identical to TRBD2. The CDR3 has 17 residues. The junction had 8 bases not matched to a gene; V was cut back by 0 bases and J by 3 bases. Germline V gene sequence: CDR1 SGHVS, CDR2 FNYEAQ. The CDR3 DNA is TGTGCCAGCAGCTTAGCGCCGGCGGGAGGTTCGACAGATACGCAGTATTTT. It specifies CASSLAPAGGSTDTQYF.

The CDR3 nucleotides are TGTGCCAGCATCGGACAGGGCAATAATGAAAAACTGTTTTTT. It codes for CASIGQGNNEKLFF. The chain employs TRBV28 and TRBJ1-4; 8 nucleotides align to TRBD1. The CDR3 spans 14 residues. V lost 7 bases, J lost 4 bases, and 5 bases stayed unmatched. Germline V gene lookup returns CDR1 MDHEN and CDR2 SYDVKM.

The chain uses TRBV4-1 and TRBJ2-1; the match to TRBD2 covers 7 bases. V dropped 1 base and J dropped 9; count of bases not matched to a gene: 9. The germline V gene has CDR1 MGHRA and CDR2 YSYEKL. This CDR3 is built from 15 residues. For the CDR3, the DNA is TGCGCCAGCAGCCAAGGGGAGGGAGGGCCCGGTGAGCAGTTCTTC. It specifies CASSQGEGGPGEQFF.

The chain employs TRBV27 and TRBJ2-6; a possible D gene is TRBD1 (5 bases). The germline CDR1 and CDR2 sequences are MNHEY and SMNVEV (reference sequence). This CDR3 region has 16 residues. Between the trimmed V and J ends, which lost 1 base and 2 bases, there was a span of 9 bases. The CDR3 DNA reads as TGTGCCAGCAGTTTATTAAGGGGTACTGGGGCCAACGTCCTGACTTTC. This encodes CASSLLRGTGANVLTF.

CDR3 in amino acids: CASSFLGGDEDTQYF. The CDR3 nucleotides are TGCGCCAGCAGCTTTTTAGGCGGGGACGAAGATACGCAGTATTTT. This chain connects TRBV5-1 to TRBJ2-3; tentatively, D is TRBD2 (6 bases). The germline V gene encodes CDR1 SGHRS and CDR2 YFSETQ. V was clipped by 2 bases and J by 5 bases, with 15 bases between them. This CDR3 comprises 15 residues.

This clone was counted once. The chain couples TRBV23-1 to TRBJ2-5; TRBD2 aligns across 7 bases. TRBV23-1 is sorted into the ORF group, with uncertain function. This CDR3 spans 17 amino acids. V was pared by 1 base and J by 2 bases, with 10 bases of the junction left unmatched. CDR3 in amino acids: CASSQWRQRGTQETQYF. DNA for the CDR3: TGCGCCAGCAGTCAATGGCGACAGCGGGGTACTCAAGAGACCCAGTACTTC.

For the CDR3, the DNA is TGTGCCAGCATAAATTTACGGCGGTGGACTGAAGCTTTCTTT. Protein: CASINLRRWTEAFF. The J gene is TRBJ1-1, the V gene TRBV28; D ambiguous. The CDR3 sequence is 14 residues long. Trimming left V 7 bases short and J 5 bases short, with 17 bases between. In germline, CDR1 is MDHEN, CDR2 SYDVKM.

The V and J genes are TRBV2 and TRBJ2-7, with D hard to call. CDR3 length: 11 amino acids. Per the germline V gene, CDR1 is SNHLY and CDR2 is FYNNEI. V was shortened by 8 bases and J by 8 bases, with 13 bases between the two germline ends. The CDR3 nucleotides are TGTGCCAGCTGGCTGTATGGTCAGCAGTACTTC. It encodes CASWLYGQQYF.